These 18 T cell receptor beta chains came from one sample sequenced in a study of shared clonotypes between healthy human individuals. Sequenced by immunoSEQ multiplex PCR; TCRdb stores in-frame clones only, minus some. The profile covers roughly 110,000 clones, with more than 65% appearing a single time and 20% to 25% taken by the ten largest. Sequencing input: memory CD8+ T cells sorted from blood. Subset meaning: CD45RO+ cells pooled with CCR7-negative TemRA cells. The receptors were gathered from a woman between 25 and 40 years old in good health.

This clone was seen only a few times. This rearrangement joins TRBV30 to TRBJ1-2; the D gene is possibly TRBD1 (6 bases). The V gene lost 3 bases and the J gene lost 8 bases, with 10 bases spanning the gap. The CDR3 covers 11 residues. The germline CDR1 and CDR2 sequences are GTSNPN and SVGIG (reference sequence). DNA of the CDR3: TGTGCCTGGAGGATAGGGGGAGGCTACACCTTC. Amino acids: CAWRIGGGYTF.

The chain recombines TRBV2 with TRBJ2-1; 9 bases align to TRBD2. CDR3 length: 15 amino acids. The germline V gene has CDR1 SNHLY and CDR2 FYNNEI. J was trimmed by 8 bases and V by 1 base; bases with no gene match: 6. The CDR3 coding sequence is TGTGCCAGCAGTGAAGGACTAGCGGCGGTTTATGAGCAGTTCTTC. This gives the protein CASSEGLAAVYEQFF.

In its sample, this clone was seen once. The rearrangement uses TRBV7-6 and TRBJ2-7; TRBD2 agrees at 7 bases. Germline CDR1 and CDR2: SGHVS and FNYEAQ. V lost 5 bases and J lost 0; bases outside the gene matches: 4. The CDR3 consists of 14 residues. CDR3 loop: CASSLRGGSYEQYF. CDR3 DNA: TGTGCCAGCAGCCTACGCGGGGGCTCCTACGAGCAGTACTTC. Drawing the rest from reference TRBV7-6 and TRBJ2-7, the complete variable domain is GAGVSQSPRYKVTKRGQDVALRCDPISGHVSLYWYRQALGQGPEFLTYFNYEAQQDKSGLPNDRFSAERPEGSISTLTIQRTEQRDSAMYRCASSLRGGSYEQYFGPGTRLTVT.

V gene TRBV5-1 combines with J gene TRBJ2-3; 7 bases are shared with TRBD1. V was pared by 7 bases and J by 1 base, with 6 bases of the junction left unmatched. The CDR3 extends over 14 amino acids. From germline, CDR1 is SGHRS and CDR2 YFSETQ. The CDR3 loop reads CASLTGDGTDTQYF. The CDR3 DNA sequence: TGCGCCAGCCTAACAGGGGACGGCACAGATACGCAGTATTTT.

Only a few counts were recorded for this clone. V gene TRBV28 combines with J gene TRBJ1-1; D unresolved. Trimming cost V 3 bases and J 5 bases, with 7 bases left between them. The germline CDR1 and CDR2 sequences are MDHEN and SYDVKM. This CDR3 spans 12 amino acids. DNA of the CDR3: TGTGCCAGCAGTTTTGCGAGGACTGAAGCTTTCTTT. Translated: CASSFARTEAFF.

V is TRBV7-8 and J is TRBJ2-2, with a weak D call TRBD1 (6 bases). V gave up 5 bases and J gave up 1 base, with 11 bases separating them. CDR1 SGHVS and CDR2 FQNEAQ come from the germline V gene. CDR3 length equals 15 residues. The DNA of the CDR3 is TGTGCCAGCAGCCCCGGACAGATGAACACCGGGGAGCTGTTTTTT. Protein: CASSPGQMNTGELFF.

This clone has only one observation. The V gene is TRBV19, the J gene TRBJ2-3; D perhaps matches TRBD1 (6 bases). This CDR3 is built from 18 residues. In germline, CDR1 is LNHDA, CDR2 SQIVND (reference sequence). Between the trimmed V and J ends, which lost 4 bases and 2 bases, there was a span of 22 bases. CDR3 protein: CASSTAYRAHLDTDTQYF. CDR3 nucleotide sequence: TGTGCCAGTAGTACAGCCTACAGGGCGCACCTTGACACAGATACGCAGTATTTT. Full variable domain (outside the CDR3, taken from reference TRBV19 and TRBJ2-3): DGGITQSPKYLFRKEGQNVTLSCEQNLNHDAMYWYRQDPGQGLRLIYYSQIVNDFQKGDIAEGYSVSREKKESFPLTVTSAQKNPTAFYLCASSTAYRAHLDTDTQYFGPGTRLTVL.

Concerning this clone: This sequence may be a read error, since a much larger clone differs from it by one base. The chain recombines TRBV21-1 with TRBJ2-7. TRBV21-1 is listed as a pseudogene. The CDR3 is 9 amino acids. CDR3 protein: CASAYEQYF. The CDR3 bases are TGTGCCAGCGCCTACGAGCAGTACTTC.

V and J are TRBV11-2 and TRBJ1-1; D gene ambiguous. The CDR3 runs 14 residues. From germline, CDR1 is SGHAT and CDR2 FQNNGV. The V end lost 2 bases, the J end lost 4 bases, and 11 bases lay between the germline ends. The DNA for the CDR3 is TGTGCCAGCAGCTTATGGGCGCCGGGCACTGAAGCTTTCTTT. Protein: CASSLWAPGTEAFF.

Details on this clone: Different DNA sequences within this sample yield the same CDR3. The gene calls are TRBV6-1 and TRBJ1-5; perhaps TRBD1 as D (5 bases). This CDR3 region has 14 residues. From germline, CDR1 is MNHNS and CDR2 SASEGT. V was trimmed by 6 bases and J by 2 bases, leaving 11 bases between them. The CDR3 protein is CASSGGRGNQPQHF. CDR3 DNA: TGTGCCAGCAGCGGGGGGAGAGGCAATCAGCCCCAGCATTTT.

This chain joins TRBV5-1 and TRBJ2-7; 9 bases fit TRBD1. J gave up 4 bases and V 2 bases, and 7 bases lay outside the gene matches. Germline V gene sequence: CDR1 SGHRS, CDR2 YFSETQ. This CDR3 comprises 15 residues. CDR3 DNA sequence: TGCGCCAGCAGCTTTCGACGGACAGGGGAGTACGAGCAGTACTTC. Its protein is CASSFRRTGEYEQYF.

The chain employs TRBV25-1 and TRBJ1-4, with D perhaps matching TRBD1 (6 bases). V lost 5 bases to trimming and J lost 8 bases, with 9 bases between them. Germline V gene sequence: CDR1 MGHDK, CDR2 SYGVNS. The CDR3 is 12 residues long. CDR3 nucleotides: TGTGCCAGCAGTACTCAGGGGGAAAAACTGTTTTTT. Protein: CASSTQGEKLFF.

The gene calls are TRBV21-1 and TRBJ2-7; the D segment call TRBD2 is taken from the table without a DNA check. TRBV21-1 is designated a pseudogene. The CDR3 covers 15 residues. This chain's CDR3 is CASGNGQREGREQYF. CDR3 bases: TGTGCCAGCGGGAATGGCCAGCGGGAGGGCCGCGAGCAGTACTTC.

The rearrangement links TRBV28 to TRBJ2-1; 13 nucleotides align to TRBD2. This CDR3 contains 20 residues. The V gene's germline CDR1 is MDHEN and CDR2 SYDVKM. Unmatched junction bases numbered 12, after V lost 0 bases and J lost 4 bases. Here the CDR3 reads CASSLWRGLAGTDTYNEQFF. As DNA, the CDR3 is TGTGCCAGCAGTTTATGGCGGGGACTAGCGGGAACAGATACTTACAATGAGCAGTTCTTC. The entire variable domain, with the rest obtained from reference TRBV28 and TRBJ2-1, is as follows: DVKVTQSSRYLVKRTGEKVFLECVQDMDHENMFWYRQDPGLGLRLIYFSYDVKMKEKGDIPEGYSVSREKKERFSLILESASTNQTSMYLCASSLWRGLAGTDTYNEQFFGPGTRLTVL.

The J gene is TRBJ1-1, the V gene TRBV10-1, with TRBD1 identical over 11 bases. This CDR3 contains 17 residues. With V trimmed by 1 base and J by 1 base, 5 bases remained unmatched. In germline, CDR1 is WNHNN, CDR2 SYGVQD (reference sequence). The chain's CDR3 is CASSEYGQGAGNTEAFF. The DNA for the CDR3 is TGCGCCAGCAGTGAGTATGGACAGGGGGCCGGGAACACTGAAGCTTTCTTT.

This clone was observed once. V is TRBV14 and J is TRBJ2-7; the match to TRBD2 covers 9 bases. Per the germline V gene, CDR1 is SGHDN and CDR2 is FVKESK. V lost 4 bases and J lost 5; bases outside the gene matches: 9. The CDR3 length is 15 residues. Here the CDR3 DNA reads TGTGCCAGCAGCCTCACTCTAGCGGGATTCAACGAGCAGTACTTC. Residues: CASSLTLAGFNEQYF.

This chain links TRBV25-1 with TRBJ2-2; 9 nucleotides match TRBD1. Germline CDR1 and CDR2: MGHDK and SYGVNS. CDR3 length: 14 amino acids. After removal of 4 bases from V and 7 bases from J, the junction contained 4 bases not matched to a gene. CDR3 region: CASSVQGAGGELFF. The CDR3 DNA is TGTGCCAGCAGTGTACAGGGGGCTGGCGGGGAGCTGTTTTTT.

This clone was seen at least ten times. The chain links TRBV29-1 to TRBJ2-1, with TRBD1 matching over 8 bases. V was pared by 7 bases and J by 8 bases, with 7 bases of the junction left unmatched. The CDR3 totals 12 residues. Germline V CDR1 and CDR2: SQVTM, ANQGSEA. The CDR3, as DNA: TGCAGCGCAAGAGGACAGGGCGATGAGCAGTTCTTC. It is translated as CSARGQGDEQFF.